The 17 T cell receptor beta chains below were found in one sample sequenced in a study of follicular helper T cells after annual influenza vaccination. The time point denotes: 2014-2015 season, 7 days after vaccination. Libraries were prepared by immunoSEQ multiplex PCR; TCRdb keeps only in-frame clonotypes and omits some of them. The table records 8,000 to 10,000 clones, around four fifths of them present only once. The specimen was CXCR5- memory CD4+ T cells sorted from blood, collected 7 days after influenza vaccination. The receptor set was obtained from an adult who received the influenza vaccine.

The chain combines TRBV5-8 with TRBJ2-3, with 10 bases matching TRBD2. After removal of 4 bases from V and 5 bases from J, the junction contained 13 bases not matched to a gene. Germline V gene data show CDR1 as SGHTS and CDR2 as YDEGEE. The CDR3 is 17 residues long. CDR3 loop: CASSLAPSGGARDTQYF. The CDR3 DNA follows: TGTGCCAGCAGCCTCGCCCCCAGCGGGGGGGCAAGAGATACGCAGTATTTT. Combining the CDR3 with reference TRBV5-8 and TRBJ2-3 gives the whole variable domain EAGVTQSPTHLIKTRGQQATLRCSPISGHTSVYWYQQALGLGLQFLLWYDEGEERNRGNFPPRFSGRQFPNYSSELNVNALELEDSALYLCASSLAPSGGARDTQYFGPGTRLTVL.

V is TRBV19 and J is TRBJ1-1; D is possibly TRBD1 (6 bases). This CDR3 is 16 amino acids long. Trimming took 6 bases from V and 3 from J, leaving 20 bases between them. Germline V gene lookup returns CDR1 LNHDA and CDR2 SQIVND (reference sequence). For the CDR3, the DNA is TGTGCCAGTAGGATGGGCAGGGGTATGATGGACACTGAAGCTTTCTTT. Its translation is CASRMGRGMMDTEAFF.

The chain links TRBV4-2 to TRBJ2-7, with D tentatively TRBD2 (6 bases). Trimming shortened V by 0 bases and J by 0 bases, and 15 bases separated the two germline ends. The CDR3 has 17 residues. Germline CDR1 is LGHNA and CDR2 is YNFKEQ. The CDR3 coding sequence is TGTGCCAGCAGCCAAGATCCGGTAGCGGCGACCTCCTACGAGCAGTACTTC. It yields the protein CASSQDPVAATSYEQYF.

V is TRBV11-2 and J is TRBJ1-4; 7 nucleotides agree with TRBD1. The CDR3 has 15 residues. In germline, CDR1 is SGHAT, CDR2 FQNNGV. J lost 4 bases, V lost 4 bases, and 6 bases had no gene match. For the CDR3, the DNA is TGTGCCAGCAGCTACGGGACAGCTTTTAATGAAAAACTGTTTTTT. Protein sequence: CASSYGTAFNEKLFF.

This chain connects TRBV4-3 to TRBJ2-3; 11 nucleotides agree with TRBD2. The trim removed 0 bases at V and 0 bases at J, leaving 5 bases unmatched. Per the germline V gene, CDR1 is LGHNA and CDR2 is YSLEER. The CDR3 runs to 18 residues. CDR3 loop: CASSQDSRLAGSTDTQYF. The DNA for the CDR3 is TGCGCCAGCAGCCAAGATTCCCGACTAGCGGGGAGCACAGATACGCAGTATTTT.

The gene calls are TRBV5-4 and TRBJ1-1; D unresolved. V lost 1 base and J 5 bases, leaving 18 bases between the germline ends. In germline, CDR1 is SGHNT, CDR2 YYREEE (reference sequence). This CDR3 has 16 residues. The CDR3: CASSLNKGKMGTEAFF. The CDR3 bases are TGTGCCAGCAGCTTGAACAAGGGAAAAATGGGTACTGAAGCTTTCTTT.

The V call is TRBV19, the J call TRBJ1-2; 7 positions agree with TRBD1. The length of the CDR3 is 14 residues. Germline assignment: CDR1 LNHDA and CDR2 SQIVND (reference sequence). Trimming at V came to 6 bases and at J to 3 bases, leaving 7 bases not matched to a gene. CDR3 nucleotide sequence: TGTGCCAGTAGGGCCTGGGACAGAGACTATGGCTACACCTTC. Translation gives CASRAWDRDYGYTF.

The CDR3 loop is CASSTTGTGGMNTEAFF. The CDR3 DNA follows: TGTGCCAGCTCTACCACAGGGACAGGGGGGATGAACACTGAAGCTTTCTTT. The V gene is TRBV18, the J gene TRBJ1-1, with TRBD1 identical over 11 bases. After removal of 6 bases from V and 0 bases from J, the junction contained 9 bases not matched to a gene. Germline V gives CDR1 KGHSH, CDR2 LQKENI. This CDR3 spans 17 amino acids.

The chain's CDR3 is CASSAEGLGAYEQYF. The DNA for the CDR3 is TGTGCCAGCAGTGCTGAAGGGTTGGGCGCCTACGAGCAGTACTTC. The chain joins TRBV25-1 to TRBJ2-7; D gene ambiguous. The CDR3 covers 15 residues. The germline V gene has CDR1 MGHDK and CDR2 SYGVNS. V lost 4 bases and J lost 2, with 15 bases in between.

The chain joins TRBV27 to TRBJ1-2, with 10 bases matching TRBD1. The junction had 9 bases not matched to a gene; V was cut back by 3 bases and J by 8 bases. Germline lookup yields CDR1 MNHEY and CDR2 SMNVEV (reference sequence). This CDR3 is 15 amino acids long. Here the CDR3 DNA reads TGTGCCAGCAGTTTTTATAGGACAGGGGGGATAGGCTACACCTTC. Protein: CASSFYRTGGIGYTF.

The chain has TRBV9 and TRBJ2-2; 11 positions match TRBD1. J lost 0 bases, V lost 3 bases, and 7 bases had no gene match. This CDR3 has 18 residues. The germline V gene has CDR1 SGDLS and CDR2 YYNGEE. For the CDR3, the DNA is TGTGCCAGCAGCGGGACTAGGACAGGGGGCTCGAACACCGGGGAGCTGTTTTTT. Amino acids: CASSGTRTGGSNTGELFF.

This chain links TRBV5-6 with TRBJ2-7, with a tentative D call TRBD1 (6 bases). V lost 4 bases, J lost 4 bases, and 15 bases lay in between. The CDR3 consists of 14 residues. Germline V lookup: CDR1 SGHDT, CDR2 YYEEEE. The chain's CDR3 is CASSRPGHPYEQYF. The CDR3 DNA reads as TGTGCCAGCAGCCGCCCGGGACACCCTTACGAGCAGTACTTC. Full variable domain (rest looked up from reference TRBV5-6 and TRBJ2-7): DAGVTQSPTHLIKTRGQQVTLRCSPKSGHDTVSWYQQALGQGPQFIFQYYEEEERQRGNFPDRFSGHQFPNYSSELNVNALLLGDSALYLCASSRPGHPYEQYFGPGTRLTVT.

The sample holds a few counts of this clone. The V gene is TRBV19, the J gene TRBJ1-2; D not resolved. Germline V gene lookup returns CDR1 LNHDA and CDR2 SQIVND (reference sequence). The germline V and J ends were trimmed by 6 bases and 0 bases, with 14 bases remaining between them. This CDR3 spans 15 amino acids. The CDR3 DNA is TGTGCCAGTAGCCAAAGGGAGGGAGCTAACTATGGCTACACCTTC. Translation: CASSQREGANYGYTF.

The chain employs TRBV7-2 and TRBJ1-4; D unclear. The CDR3 loop spans 11 amino acids. V dropped 6 bases and J dropped 10 bases, with 9 bases sitting between them. Germline loops: CDR1 SGHTA, CDR2 FQGNSA. For the CDR3, the DNA is TGTGCCAGCAGGGTGGCAGGAAAACTGTTTTTT. Protein product: CASRVAGKLFF.

V gene TRBV10-3 combines with J gene TRBJ1-1; 11 nucleotides line up with TRBD1. Germline V gene data show CDR1 as ENHRY and CDR2 as SYGVKD. The CDR3 has 14 amino acids. The J segment lost 7 bases and the V segment lost 2 bases, leaving 3 bases of the junction unmatched. The CDR3 DNA sequence: TGTGCCATCAGTGAGCCCGGGACAGGGGGTGAAGCTTTCTTT. This encodes CAISEPGTGGEAFF.

The V call is TRBV6-1, the J call TRBJ1-1, with TRBD1 matching over 8 bases. This CDR3 has 14 amino acids. In germline, CDR1 is MNHNS, CDR2 SASEGT. Trimming at V came to 2 bases and at J to 12 bases, leaving 11 bases not matched to a gene. The CDR3 spells CASSENLRNRGTFF. CDR3 nucleotide sequence: TGTGCCAGCAGTGAAAATTTGAGGAACAGGGGGACTTTCTTT.

This chain links TRBV5-1 with TRBJ1-5; D not certain. Germline-derived CDR1 and CDR2 are SGHRS and YFSETQ. The V gene lost 0 bases and the J gene lost 5 bases, with 21 bases spanning the gap. The CDR3 contains 18 residues. The CDR3 DNA reads TGCGCCAGCAGCTTGGCCCGCCATGGAGTTACAGAACATCAGCCCCAGCATTTT. Residues: CASSLARHGVTEHQPQHF.